This paragraph reports one T cell receptor (beta chain). Its specificity is unknown. Since the CDR3 does not end with the conserved phenylalanine or tryptophan, this likely comes from a read error. The data were taken from a study of cytomegalovirus exposure and HLA in healthy donors. Nominally healthy donors were sampled, though unrecorded immune exposures were likely. Primers: 60 Vbeta forward and 13 Jbeta reverse. Clones were sequenced by immunoSEQ multiplex PCR, and TCRdb holds only the in-frame ones, with some missing. The profile shows about 60,000 clones, roughly 80% of them singletons. The CDR3 runs 15 residues. The V end lost 1 base, the J end lost 3 bases, and 10 bases lay between the germline ends. Germline loops: CDR1 SEHNR, CDR2 FQNEAQ (reference sequence). Study findings and constraints: It was taken for granted in presence/absence analyses that sequencing depth across donors was roughly uniform. TRBV6-2, TRBV6-3 and some other V segments were unresolvable in 87-base-pair reads. Follow-up analysis later connected one missense variant in DCLRE1C with trimming of TCR beta V- and J-genes.

V usage is TRBV7-9 and J usage is TRBJ2-4, with D maybe TRBD1 (6 bases). Sequencing was performed on PBMCs. The clonotype comes from a woman aged 40 to 55 in good health and CMV-seropositive. Here the CDR3 DNA reads TGTGCCAGCAGCTTAGGGGGGCTGGGCAAAAACATTCAGTACCTC. Its protein is CASSLGGLGKNIQYL.